This TCR beta chain was sequenced in a study of blood T cell repertoires in COVID-19. This CDR3 is built from 13 residues. CDR1 and CDR2 from the germline V gene are MDHEN and SYDVKM. Losses at the gene ends were 4 bases for V and 2 bases for J; bases not matched to a gene: 2. Here immunoSEQ multiplex PCR was the method, and the copy in TCRdb shows in-frame clones only, minus some. The sample carries 120,000 or so clones, approximately 70% recorded once. This receptor was obtained from a human donor with acute or convalescent COVID-19. The donor label of this sample is uncertain. This chain uses TRBV28 with TRBJ2-7; 7 bases agree with TRBD1. The specimen sequenced was peripheral blood. The CDR3 region is CASSSTGPYEQYV. In DNA, the CDR3 is TGTGCCAGCAGTTCGACAGGGCCCTACGAGCAGTACGTC.